This TCR beta chain is from a study of blood T cell repertoires in COVID-19. As for the study in general: Spain, Italy and the United States supplied samples that represented acute and convalescent COVID-19. Sources were T cells, B-cell-depleted T cells, or PBMCs; the material itself was cDNA or gDNA.

Per the original methods: By means of reference gene primer amplification, nucleated cell counts were estimated. Using immunoSEQ multiplex PCR, the repertoire was profiled, and TCRdb retains in-frame clones only, with some absent. Clone size and the V and J calls come from that table; the DNA yielded D and trimming. The sample yields roughly 140,000 clones, more than 70% seen once. V was shortened by 9 bases and J by 5 bases, with 21 bases between the two germline ends. The CDR3 is 15 amino acids. The V gene's germline CDR1 is KGHDR and CDR2 SFDVKD. The V and J genes are TRBV24-1 and TRBJ2-5; tentatively, D is TRBD2 (6 bases). Sequenced material: peripheral blood. This sequence was found in a man aged 50-59 years with active or convalescent COVID-19. The CDR3 protein is CATAPSLGGKETQYF. CDR3 DNA sequence: TGTGCCACCGCACCTAGTTTGGGGGGTAAGGAGACCCAGTACTTC.